The 16 T cell receptor beta chains given below trace back to one sample, sequenced in a study of Graves' ophthalmopathy and Graves' hyperthyroidism. As the template, RNA transcripts were used to amplify TCR beta CDR3 regions. The library came from an HTBI-primed first-round RT-PCR and a second-round multiplex PCR. TCRdb redid the calling of the multiplex PCR reads with MiXCR, one entry per CDR3 protein. The sample holds more than 1,000,000 distinct CDR3 sequences, around a third seen once. The sequencing input was peripheral blood or thyroid tissue (not recorded which). The source is an adult man with Graves' hyperthyroidism.

This clonotype was recorded many times. CDR3 region: CASTPGVWGREKLFF. The DNA for the CDR3 is TGTGCCAGCACCCCCGGTGTGTGGGGACGGGAAAAACTGTTTTTT. The rearrangement links TRBV11-2 to TRBJ1-4; TRBD1 is a possible D gene (5 bases). This CDR3 is 15 amino acids long. Trimming cost V 7 bases and J 8 bases, with 20 bases left between them. In germline, CDR1 is SGHAT, CDR2 FQNNGV. Combining the CDR3 with reference TRBV11-2 and TRBJ1-4 gives the whole variable domain EAGVAQSPRYKIIEKRQSVAFWCNPISGHATLYWYQQILGQGPKLLIQFQNNGVVDDSQLPKDRFSAERLKGVDSTLKIQPAKLEDSAVYLCASTPGVWGREKLFFGSGTQLSVL.

Worth noting for this clonotype: Since a much larger clone is just one base distant, this may be a read error. The CDR3 carries no conserved terminal phenylalanine or tryptophan, so it likely arises from a read error. The rearrangement links TRBV19 to TRBJ2-7; 8 bases fit TRBD1. Germline CDR1 LNHDA, CDR2 SQIVND (reference sequence). The J segment lost 6 bases and the V segment lost 6 bases, leaving 13 bases of the junction unmatched. The CDR3 has 15 residues. The CDR3: CASSQPDRVVGEQYL. CDR3 coding DNA: TGTGCCAGTAGCCAACCGGACAGGGTCGTAGGCGAGCAGTACCTC.

The CDR3 nucleotides are TGCGCCAGCAGCTTGGGGTTGTGGGGGACCACTGAAGCTTTCTTT. Protein product: CASSLGLWGTTEAFF. V is TRBV5-1 and J is TRBJ1-1; possibly TRBD1 for D (5 bases). The V gene's germline CDR1 is SGHRS and CDR2 YFSETQ. V lost 0 bases and J lost 4, with 13 bases in between. The CDR3 spans 15 residues.

This chain connects TRBV12-3 or TRBV12-4 to TRBJ2-7; 8 bases are shared with TRBD1. This CDR3 region has 14 residues. After removal of 3 bases from V and 9 bases from J, the junction contained 10 bases not matched to a gene. CDR3 region: CASSFSRGQVGQYF. DNA of the CDR3: TGTGCCAGCAGTTTCTCCCGGGGACAGGTTGGGCAGTACTTC.

This clonotype appeared a single time. The V gene is TRBV15, the J gene TRBJ1-1, with TRBD1 as a possible D gene (5 bases). The germline V and J ends were trimmed by 3 bases and 5 bases, with 16 bases remaining between them. CDR3 length equals 15 residues. The V gene's germline CDR1 is LNHNV and CDR2 YYDKDF (reference sequence). In DNA form, the CDR3 reads TGTGCCACCAGCAGCTTATCTGCAGGGCGTACTGAAGCTTTCTTT. Protein sequence: CATSSLSAGRTEAFF.

There are many counts of this clonotype. CDR3 sequence (DNA): TGTGCCAGCAGCCTGGGCTACCGCTACGAGCAGTACTTC. It encodes CASSLGYRYEQYF. The chain links TRBV6-5 to TRBJ2-7; no definite D call. Germline V gives CDR1 MNHEY, CDR2 SVGAGI. Deletions cut 6 bases from V and 3 bases from J, with 12 bases between. CDR3 length: 13 residues.

The V and J genes are TRBV29-1 and TRBJ1-2, with TRBD1 as a possible D gene (5 bases). The CDR3 loop spans 15 amino acids. Germline V lookup: CDR1 SQVTM, CDR2 ANQGSEA. Trimming pared 7 bases from V and 6 bases from J, leaving 24 bases between. In DNA form, the CDR3 reads TGCAGCGGTAGGACCTGGGGACTCCTCAGGGATGGCTACACCTTC. Translating it yields CSGRTWGLLRDGYTF.

With regard to this clonotype: A much more abundant neighbour one base away suggests this may be a read error. The chain carries TRBV25-1 and TRBJ2-7; tentative D call: TRBD1 (5 bases). The CDR3 sequence is 14 residues long. The V end was cut by 6 bases, the J end by 3 bases, with 15 bases between. CDR1 is MGHDK, CDR2 SYGVNS, per germline. The CDR3 loop is CASSWGSRDYEQYF. The CDR3 DNA reads TGTGCCAGCAGCTGGGGCTCGCGAGACTACGAGCAGTACTTC.

A word on this clonotype: With a much larger clone just one base away, this may be a read error. The CDR3 here is CSAMAPGQGNTGELFF. The CDR3 DNA is TGCAGCGCGATGGCGCCGGGACAGGGGAACACCGGGGAGCTGTTTTTT. The V and J genes are TRBV29-1 and TRBJ2-2, with 9 nucleotides matching TRBD1. The CDR3 sequence is 16 residues long. Trimming at V came to 7 bases and at J to 1 base, leaving 10 bases not matched to a gene. Germline V lookup: CDR1 SQVTM, CDR2 ANQGSEA.

This chain uses TRBV7-8 with TRBJ1-1, with 8 positions matching TRBD1. Germline V gives CDR1 SGHVS, CDR2 FQNEAQ. With 5 bases clipped from V and 3 bases from J, the junction kept 8 bases outside the gene matches. The length of the CDR3 is 15 residues. DNA of the CDR3: TGTGCCAGCAGCCTTACAGGGGGGAGTTACACTGAAGCTTTCTTT. Protein: CASSLTGGSYTEAFF.

The chain couples TRBV24-1 to TRBJ1-1, with a weak D call TRBD1 (5 bases). CDR3 length: 16 amino acids. Germline V CDR1 and CDR2: KGHDR, SFDVKD. V gave up 11 bases and J gave up 1 base, with 22 bases separating them. The CDR3 loop is CASSRTFRDQNTEAFF. The CDR3 bases are TGTGCCAGCTCACGAACTTTTCGGGACCAGAACACTGAAGCTTTCTTT.

This clonotype was counted many times. The chain employs TRBV6-6 and TRBJ1-6, with a possible D match to TRBD1 (5 bases). The CDR3 loop spans 13 amino acids. Germline V gives CDR1 MNHNY, CDR2 SVGAGI (reference sequence). V lost 6 bases and J 5 bases, leaving 8 bases between the germline ends. CDR3: CASRTENNSPLHF. In nucleotides, the CDR3 is TGTGCCAGCAGGACAGAGAATAATTCACCCCTCCACTTT.

Points on this clonotype: Since a much larger clone is just one base distant, this may be a read error. The chain couples TRBV2 to TRBJ2-2, with 9 bases aligning to TRBD1. The CDR3 is 14 amino acids. Germline-derived CDR1 and CDR2 are SNHLY and FYNNEI. CDR3 loop: CASSERQGDGGLFF. DNA of the CDR3: TGTGCCAGCAGTGAACGACAGGGGGACGGGGGGCTGTTTTTT.

This clonotype occurred many times. The CDR3 DNA is TGTGCCAGCAGTTTTCTCCAGGGCGACCAGCCCCAGCATTTT. Its translation is CASSFLQGDQPQHF. The rearrangement links TRBV12-3 or TRBV12-4 to TRBJ1-5, with D tentatively TRBD1 (5 bases). V dropped 3 bases and J dropped 7 bases, with 13 bases sitting between them. The CDR3 spans 14 residues.

CDR3 sequence reads: CASSARTGRETQYF. Here the CDR3 DNA reads TGTGCCAGCAGCGCAAGGACAGGGCGGGAGACCCAGTACTTC. The genes are TRBV5-5 and TRBJ2-5; 8 bases are a match to TRBD1. CDR1 and CDR2 from the germline V gene are SGHKS and YYEKEE (reference sequence). The CDR3 covers 14 residues. The junction had 7 bases not matched to a gene; V was cut back by 4 bases and J by 5 bases.

Regarding this clonotype: A much larger clone lies one base from this, so it may be a read error. The gene calls are TRBV6-6 and TRBJ1-5; D might be TRBD1 (6 bases). Germline V gene lookup returns CDR1 MNHNY and CDR2 SVGAGI (reference sequence). Trimming removed 7 bases at V and 11 bases at J, with 12 bases between. CDR3 length: 11 amino acids. The CDR3 protein is CASTKGGAQHF. The CDR3 nucleotides read TGTGCCAGCACCAAGGGGGGGGCCCAGCATTTT.